One and the same sample provided the 10 T cell receptor beta chains below, sequenced in a study of blood T cell repertoires in COVID-19. TCRdb's table, derived via immunoSEQ multiplex PCR, lists solely in-frame clones and lacks some. The sample includes around 280,000 clones, 75% to 90% seen only once; the top ten take around 1.7%. Sequenced material: PBMCs or T cells enriched from blood (not recorded which). These receptors originate from a woman aged 40 to 50 who had recovered from COVID-19.

V gene TRBV7-8 combines with J gene TRBJ1-2; 9 positions agree with TRBD1. Germline V gene data show CDR1 as SGHVS and CDR2 as FQNEAQ. Trimming at V came to 5 bases and at J to 4 bases, leaving 5 bases not matched to a gene. This CDR3 is built from 14 residues. The CDR3 DNA follows: TGTGCCAGCAGCGCCCGACAGGGGGTCTATGGCTACACCTTC. It translates to CASSARQGVYGYTF. Full variable domain (remainder filled in from reference TRBV7-8 and TRBJ1-2): GAGVSQSPRYKVAKRGQDVALRCDPISGHVSLFWYQQALGQGPEFLTYFQNEAQLDKSGLPSDRFFAERPEGSVSTLKIQRTQQEDSAVYLCASSARQGVYGYTFGSGTRLTVV.

The chain carries TRBV28 and TRBJ1-2; possible D gene TRBD1, 6 bases. CDR3 length: 16 amino acids. Germline-derived CDR1 and CDR2 are MDHEN and SYDVKM. V lost 6 bases and J lost 0, with 17 bases in between. The CDR3 nucleotides read TGTGCCAGCAGCTCTACCGACAGGTTTGCTAACTATGGCTACACCTTC. This sequence encodes CASSSTDRFANYGYTF.

The V call is TRBV6-2 or TRBV6-3, the J call TRBJ1-5; 9 bases are a match to TRBD1. This CDR3 contains 14 residues. The germline gives CDR1 MNHEY, CDR2 SVGEGT. The junction had 7 bases not matched to a gene; V was cut back by 6 bases and J by 7 bases. The CDR3 nucleotides are TGTGCCAGCAGCTCCGGGACAGGGAGACAGCCCCAGCATTTT. Its translation is CASSSGTGRQPQHF.

V and J are TRBV18 and TRBJ2-2; tentative D call: TRBD1 (5 bases). With 1 base removed from V and 6 bases from J, the gap between germline ends came to 12 bases. This CDR3 is 15 amino acids long. Germline V gene lookup returns CDR1 KGHSH and CDR2 LQKENI. Written as DNA, the CDR3 is TGTGCCAGCTCACCACGGTCAGGGCAGGCCGGGGAGCTGTTTTTT. Its translation is CASSPRSGQAGELFF.

V and J are TRBV5-1 and TRBJ2-1; TRBD2 aligns across 12 bases. V lost 5 bases to trimming and J lost 2 bases; unmatched junction nucleotides: 14. The CDR3 spans 19 residues. Germline V lookup: CDR1 SGHRS, CDR2 YFSETQ. CDR3 sequence (DNA): TGCGCCAGCAGTTCTCCGGGACTAGCGGGTTACGAAGCCTACAATGAGCAGTTCTTC. This encodes CASSSPGLAGYEAYNEQFF.

The chain uses TRBV2 and TRBJ1-6; 7 bases fit TRBD1. CDR3 length equals 15 residues. Trimming removed 2 bases from V and 9 bases from J; junction bases left unmatched: 7. Germline V lookup: CDR1 SNHLY, CDR2 FYNNEI. The CDR3 loop reads CASSEPTGKSSPLHF. The DNA for the CDR3 is TGTGCCAGCAGTGAACCGACAGGGAAGAGTTCACCCCTCCACTTT.

CDR3 bases: TGTGCCAGCAGCCCAGGGCTAGCGGGGGGGCGGGAGACCCAGTACTTC. Translated, it gives CASSPGLAGGRETQYF. The chain carries TRBV11-2 and TRBJ2-5; 12 bases map to TRBD2. Germline CDR1 reads SGHAT; CDR2 reads FQNNGV. CDR3 size: 16 residues. The V and J ends lost 5 bases and 5 bases, in that order; junction bases with no gene match: 9. The complete variable domain, with remaining parts taken from reference TRBV11-2 and TRBJ2-5, reads EAGVAQSPRYKIIEKRQSVAFWCNPISGHATLYWYQQILGQGPKLLIQFQNNGVVDDSQLPKDRFSAERLKGVDSTLKIQPAKLEDSAVYLCASSPGLAGGRETQYFGPGTRLLVL.

The chain employs TRBV19 and TRBJ1-5; D is perhaps TRBD1 (6 bases). The ends were cut back, 0 bases at V and 2 bases at J, with 20 bases in the middle. The CDR3 is 19 amino acids. Per germline, CDR1 LNHDA and CDR2 SQIVND (reference sequence). CDR3 in DNA: TGTGCCAGTAGTATAGACGGGGGGGCGCCCCGTCGCGGCAATCAGCCCCAGCATTTT. This gives the protein CASSIDGGAPRRGNQPQHF. The full variable domain, in which reference TRBV19 and TRBJ1-5 provide the parts outside the CDR3, is DGGITQSPKYLFRKEGQNVTLSCEQNLNHDAMYWYRQDPGQGLRLIYYSQIVNDFQKGDIAEGYSVSREKKESFPLTVTSAQKNPTAFYLCASSIDGGAPRRGNQPQHFGDGTRLSIL.

The chain joins TRBV11-3 to TRBJ1-1; the D gene is possibly TRBD1 (5 bases). V lost 0 bases, J lost 0 bases, and 17 bases lay in between. The CDR3 runs to 18 residues. Germline V gene sequence: CDR1 SGHNT, CDR2 YENEEA. The CDR3 DNA reads as TGTGCCAGCAGCTTAGAAGACCAGGGTGCTTTACTGAACACTGAAGCTTTCTTT. Its translation: CASSLEDQGALLNTEAFF. Complete variable domain (other parts from reference TRBV11-3 and TRBJ1-1): EAGVVQSPRYKIIEKKQPVAFWCNPISGHNTLYWYLQNLGQGPELLIRYENEEAVDDSQLPKDRFSAERLKGVDSTLKIQPAELGDSAVYLCASSLEDQGALLNTEAFFGQGTRLTVV.

The sample holds one count of this clone. This sequence joins TRBV11-3 and TRBJ2-2; weak D call: TRBD2 (6 bases). CDR1 is SGHNT, CDR2 YENEEA, per germline. Deletions cut 5 bases from V and 1 base from J, with 11 bases between. The CDR3 has 15 amino acids. For the CDR3, the DNA is TGTGCCAGCAGCACAAACGGGGGGAACACCGGGGAGCTGTTTTTT. It specifies CASSTNGGNTGELFF.